This paragraph covers one T cell receptor (beta chain) sequence. Its target is not known. This sample was included in a study of T cells in Graves' hyperthyroidism and ophthalmopathy. The study, taken as a whole, reports: A 13 V-J model separated ophthalmopathy from stable hyperthyroidism. In the blood, most expanded thyroid clonotypes above 0.001 appeared as well.

Patients aged 18 to 65 had newly diagnosed hyperthyroidism that had lasted under 2 months. Clinical symptoms, serum thyroxine and TRAb, thyroid ultrasound and orbital computed tomography together formed the diagnostic basis. CDR3 length equals 13 residues. Germline loops: CDR1 SGHNT, CDR2 YYREEE (reference sequence). Trimming took 4 bases from V and 3 from J, leaving 10 bases between them. Researchers took RNA transcripts and amplified the TCR beta CDR3 regions from them. TCR CDR3 underwent first-round RT-PCR with the HTBI primer set. TCRdb redid the calling of the multiplex PCR reads with MiXCR, one entry per CDR3 protein. The table lists 150,000 to 200,000 distinct CDR3 sequences, approximately 9% of them singletons, with roughly 23% in the top ten.

The chain links TRBV5-4 to TRBJ1-1; D gene unclear. The sequenced sample was blood. The receptor was derived from a woman aged 18-29 years with Graves' hyperthyroidism that later progressed to Graves' ophthalmopathy. The CDR3, as DNA: TGTGCCAGCAGCATAGGACTCTACACTGAAGCTTTCTTT. This encodes CASSIGLYTEAFF. The full variable domain, with the rest looked up from reference TRBV5-4 and TRBJ1-1, is ETGVTQSPTHLIKTRGQQVTLRCSSQSGHNTVSWYQQALGQGPQFIFQYYREEENGRGNFPPRFSGLQFPNYSSELNVNALELDDSALYLCASSIGLYTEAFFGQGTRLTVV.